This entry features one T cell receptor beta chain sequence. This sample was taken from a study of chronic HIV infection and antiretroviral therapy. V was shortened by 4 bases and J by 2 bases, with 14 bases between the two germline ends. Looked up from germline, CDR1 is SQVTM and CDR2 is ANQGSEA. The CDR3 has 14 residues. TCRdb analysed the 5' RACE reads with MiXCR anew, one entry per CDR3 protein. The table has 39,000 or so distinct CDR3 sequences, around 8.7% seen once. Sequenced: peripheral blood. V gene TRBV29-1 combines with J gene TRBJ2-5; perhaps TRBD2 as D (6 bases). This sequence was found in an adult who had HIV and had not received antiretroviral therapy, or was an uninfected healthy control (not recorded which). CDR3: CSVALGLLQETQYF. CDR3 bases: TGCAGCGTTGCATTGGGACTCTTACAAGAGACCCAGTACTTC.